This TCR beta chain was identified during a study of cytomegalovirus exposure and HLA in healthy donors. This clone was recorded only once. Its antigen is still unknown. The study, taken as a whole, reports: The study recorded 150 to 200 TCR beta chains that were cytomegalovirus-associated.

Germline-derived CDR1 and CDR2 are SGHRS and YFSETQ. Trimming removed 0 bases from V and 4 bases from J, with 13 bases in between. CDR3 size: 16 residues. The PCR used 60 Vbeta and 13 Jbeta primers. TCRdb keeps only in-frame clones here, not all; method: immunoSEQ multiplex PCR. The data show just under 95,000 clones, 81% seen once. The source of this sequence is a human donor in good health. V and J are TRBV5-1 and TRBJ2-2; TRBD1 is a possible D gene (7 bases). What was sequenced was PBMCs. DNA of the CDR3: TGCGCCAGCAGCTTGGCAGGGGGGACGAGCACCGGGGAGCTGTTTTTT. Its protein product is CASSLAGGTSTGELFF.